This TCR beta chain was obtained from a study of cytomegalovirus exposure and HLA in healthy donors. PCR used 60 Vbeta primers and 13 Jbeta primers. The protocol was immunoSEQ multiplex PCR, while the TCRdb copy is restricted to in-frame clones and leaves out a portion. The sample has roughly 200,000 clones, just under 80% seen once. About this clone: The identical CDR3 is also encoded by other nucleotide sequences in the sample.

The clonotype was recovered from a female donor in good health and CMV-seronegative. The sequenced sample was PBMCs.

The CDR3 loop reads CASSYTGQGNTEAFF. CDR3 nucleotides: TGTGCCAGCAGTTACACCGGACAGGGTAACACTGAAGCTTTCTTT. The rearrangement links TRBV6-5 to TRBJ1-1, with 8 positions matching TRBD1. The trim removed 2 bases at V and 2 bases at J, leaving 4 bases unmatched. In germline, CDR1 is MNHEY, CDR2 SVGAGI. This CDR3 is built from 15 residues.